Listed below are T cell receptor beta chains from one sample, sequenced in a study of T cell responses to AZD1222 COVID-19 vaccine. The method was immunoSEQ multiplex PCR; TCRdb's version includes in-frame clones alone and lacks a portion of them. In the table there are more than 85,000 clones, approximately 87% of which are singletons. The sample consisted of peripheral blood, taken on day 0 of AZD1222 vaccination. These receptors all come from an adult in good health. Both conserved end residues are part of each CDR3. A D gene is named only where the DNA matches it firmly. Clone size, where shown, is once, few, many, or a class for clones that have expanded.

size | J | D | V | DNA | CDR3
- | TRBJ1-5 | - | TRBV7-4 | TGTGCCAGCAGCCCAACCTCCGCGGTTACCCATAGCAATCAGCCCCAGCATTTT | CASSPTSAVTHSNQPQHF
- | TRBJ1-4 | TRBD1 | TRBV19 | TGTGCCAGTAACCACAGGGGGCGACGGGAAAAACTGTTTTTT | CASNHRGRREKLFF
few | TRBJ2-1 | - | TRBV7-8 | TGTGCCAGCAGCTTGGGGGACTACAATGAGCAGTTCTTC | CASSLGDYNEQFF
- | TRBJ1-3 | - | TRBV19 | TGTGCCAGTAGACCACCCCCGCCACGGAGGGATGGAAACACCATATATTTT | CASRPPPPRRDGNTIYF
- | TRBJ1-2 | TRBD1 | TRBV7-3 | TGTGCCAGCAGCTTAAGGGCAGGGGGAGGGAACTATGGCTACACCTTC | CASSLRAGGGNYGYTF
- | TRBJ2-5 | - | TRBV19 | TGTGCCAGTAGTATCCGTGGTCGCGTCTCGCAAGAGACCCAGTACTTC | CASSIRGRVSQETQYF
once | TRBJ2-1 | TRBD2 | TRBV7-2 | TGTGCCAGCAGCCTCAACCCATTTAGCGGGAGGATCTCTGAGCAGTTCTTC | CASSLNPFSGRISEQFF
- | TRBJ2-1 | - | TRBV15 | TGTGCCACCAGCACCGAGTTAGGAGACTACAATGAGCAGTTCTTC | CATSTELGDYNEQFF
- | TRBJ1-5 | - | TRBV28 | TGTGCCAGCGGATCTACAGGTAGCAATCAGCCCCAGCATTTT | CASGSTGSNQPQHF
- | TRBJ1-1 | TRBD1 | TRBV28 | TGTGCCAGCAGTTCGACAGGGGAGAACACTGAAGCTTTCTTT | CASSSTGENTEAFF
- | TRBJ2-7 | TRBD1 | TRBV20-1 | TGCAGTGCTAGTCTCTCCGGGACAGGGGATTCCTACGAGCAGTACTTC | CSASLSGTGDSYEQYF
- | TRBJ1-3 | - | TRBV11-2 | TGTGCCAGCAGCTTAGGGTACGGACAGCCCGGAAACACCATATATTTT | CASSLGYGQPGNTIYF
- | TRBJ1-1 | - | TRBV5-1 | TGCGCCAGCAGAGGGGGGATCAGTAACACTGAAGCTTTCTTT | CASRGGISNTEAFF
- | TRBJ1-4 | - | TRBV10-1 | TGCGCCAGCATTACAGGTCCGGATGAAAAACTGTTTTTT | CASITGPDEKLFF
- | TRBJ2-3 | - | TRBV5-1 | TGCGCCAGCAGCAAGAGTTCCAGGGTAACTAGCACAGATACGCAGTATTTT | CASSKSSRVTSTDTQYF
- | TRBJ2-1 | - | TRBV2 | TGTGCCAGCAGTATAGACTCACCCCGCTCCTACAATGAGCAGTTCTTC | CASSIDSPRSYNEQFF
- | TRBJ2-2 | TRBD2 | TRBV28 | TGTGCCAGCAGTCCGAGACTAGCGGGGCGGGGCGGGGAGCTGTTTTTT | CASSPRLAGRGGELFF
- | TRBJ2-6 | - | TRBV4-2 | TGTGCCAGCAGCCCCATTCAGGCTGCAGGGGTCTCTGGGGCCAACGTCCTGACTTTC | CASSPIQAAGVSGANVLTF
once | TRBJ1-1 | - | TRBV3-1/TRBV3-2 | TGTGCCAGCAGCCAAGTAGGTTTAAGTCACACTGAAGCTTTCTTT | CASSQVGLSHTEAFF
- | TRBJ2-7 | TRBD1 | TRBV7-8 | TGTGCCAGCAGCTTACACAGGGGAAGCTCCTACGAGCAGTACTTC | CASSLHRGSSYEQYF
few | TRBJ1-1 | TRBD1 | TRBV10-2 | TGCGCCAGCAGTCTGACAGGGGGTTTGACTGAAGCTTTCTTT | CASSLTGGLTEAFF
- | TRBJ1-5 | TRBD1 | TRBV20-1 | TGCAGTGCTAGTTTAGGGACAGGGGAACAGCCCCAGCATTTT | CSASLGTGEQPQHF
- | TRBJ2-7 | - | TRBV5-4 | TGTGCCAGCAGCTTCGAGGGAATCGAGCAGTACTTC | CASSFEGIEQYF
- | TRBJ1-2 | - | TRBV4-1 | TGCGCCAGCAGCCAAGAAATCCCGGACACACACTATGGCTACACCTTC | CASSQEIPDTHYGYTF
- | TRBJ2-1 | TRBD2 | TRBV15 | TGTGCCACCAGCAGAGGAAAAGGGACTAGTAGCGGTGAGCAGTTCTTC | CATSRGKGTSSGEQFF
- | TRBJ1-6 | - | TRBV6-5 | TGTGCCAGCAGCCCAACAGGGAGGAATTCACCCCTCCACTTT | CASSPTGRNSPLHF
- | TRBJ1-5 | TRBD1 | TRBV28 | TGTGCCAGCAGTTCGGCCTACAGGGGCAACCAGCCCCAGCATTTT | CASSSAYRGNQPQHF
- | TRBJ1-5 | - | TRBV18 | TGTGCCAGCTCATCCGGGACAATTTTGAGCAATCAGCCCCAGCATTTT | CASSSGTILSNQPQHF
- | TRBJ1-5 | - | TRBV7-9 | TGTGCCAGCACCAAGGACAGCCAGCCCCAGCATTTT | CASTKDSQPQHF
- | TRBJ2-7 | - | TRBV5-4 | TGTGCCAGCAGCTTGGGACTGCAGGAGGGGAACGAGCAGTACTTC | CASSLGLQEGNEQYF
- | TRBJ1-1 | - | TRBV13 | TGTGCCAGCAGCCCCAAAGTCTTCGGGAACACTGAAGCTTTCTTT | CASSPKVFGNTEAFF
once | TRBJ2-7 | TRBD2 | TRBV18 | TGTGCCAGCTCACCACCCGGCCGACTAGCGGGAGTTTACGAGCAGTACTTC | CASSPPGRLAGVYEQYF
- | TRBJ2-5 | - | TRBV7-2 | TGTGCCAGCAGCTTAGGGGCTAGCTCGGGGGAGACCCAGTACTTC | CASSLGASSGETQYF
- | TRBJ1-2 | - | TRBV19 | TGTGCCAGTAGTGGGAGGGCCTATGGCTACACCTTC | CASSGRAYGYTF
- | TRBJ2-5 | - | TRBV6-2/TRBV6-3 | TGTGCCAGCAGTTACGAGGGGGGCGTGGAGACCCAGTACTTC | CASSYEGGVETQYF
few | TRBJ2-7 | - | TRBV7-6 | TGTGCCAGCAGCACCACCGGGCCAGCCTACGAGCAGTACTTC | CASSTTGPAYEQYF
- | TRBJ2-3 | TRBD1 | TRBV27 | TGTGCCAGCAGTTTAGCGACGACAGGGGGCACGCAGTATTTT | CASSLATTGGTQYF
- | TRBJ1-4 | - | TRBV6-5 | TGTGCCAGCAGCCCCGGCTGGACTAATGAAAAACTGTTTTTT | CASSPGWTNEKLFF
once | TRBJ1-4 | TRBD1 | TRBV29-1 | TGCAGCGGAGGGGACAGTAATGAAAAACTGTTTTTT | CSGGDSNEKLFF
- | TRBJ1-5 | TRBD1 | TRBV5-6 | TGTGCCAGCAGCTTGGCCCAGGGGGGTCAGCCCCAGCATTTT | CASSLAQGGQPQHF
- | TRBJ2-1 | TRBD2 | TRBV7-9 | TGTGCCAGCAGCTCGGGGACTAGCGGGAGGGGGAATGAGCAGTTCTTC | CASSSGTSGRGNEQFF
- | TRBJ1-4 | TRBD1 | TRBV2 | TGTGCCAGCACAACAGGGGAGGGGGATGAAAAACTGTTTTTT | CASTTGEGDEKLFF
- | TRBJ1-1 | - | TRBV2 | TGTGCCAGCATCGGCTTGAACACTGAAGCTTTCTTT | CASIGLNTEAFF
- | TRBJ1-6 | - | TRBV6-5 | TGTGCCAGCAGCAGACCCTCCTATAATTCACCCCTCCACTTT | CASSRPSYNSPLHF
- | TRBJ1-3 | - | TRBV6-6 | TGTGCCAGCAGGCTTAGGGGTTCTGGAAACACCATATATTTT | CASRLRGSGNTIYF
- | TRBJ2-1 | - | TRBV5-1 | TGCGCCAGCTGCCTTGACTACCCCTACAATGAGCAGTTCTTC | CASCLDYPYNEQFF
- | TRBJ1-5 | - | TRBV19 | TGTGCCAGTAGTATAGGGGTCGGGATAGGTCAGCCCCAGCATTTT | CASSIGVGIGQPQHF
- | TRBJ2-1 | - | TRBV19 | TGTGCCAGTAGTGAGGGACACAGCTCCTACAATGAGCAGTTCTTC | CASSEGHSSYNEQFF
once | TRBJ1-6 | - | TRBV3-1/TRBV3-2 | TGTGCCAGCAGCCACGGGACTGGTGGTTATTCACCCCTCCACTTT | CASSHGTGGYSPLHF
- | TRBJ2-5 | TRBD2 | TRBV5-1 | TGCGCCAGCAGCTCTAGCGGGGGGGCCGAGACCCAGTACTTC | CASSSSGGAETQYF
- | TRBJ2-5 | TRBD2 | TRBV5-6 | TGTGCCAGCAGCTTGACTAGCGACCGGGGTTTGGAGACCCAGTACTTC | CASSLTSDRGLETQYF
- | TRBJ1-5 | - | TRBV2 | TGTGCCAGCAGTGAACGTCAGGGCAATCAGCCCCAGCATTTT | CASSERQGNQPQHF
- | TRBJ1-3 | TRBD1 | TRBV25-1 | TGTGCCAGCAGCCACAGGGGAAGCTCTGGAAACACCATATATTTT | CASSHRGSSGNTIYF
- | TRBJ2-7 | - | TRBV11-3 | TGTGCCAGCAGTCCAAAAACGGGGACCCTACCCTACGAGCAGTACTTC | CASSPKTGTLPYEQYF
- | TRBJ1-2 | - | TRBV28 | TGTGCCAGCAGTTTATTAACGGGGGCGTTCTATGGCTACACCTTC | CASSLLTGAFYGYTF